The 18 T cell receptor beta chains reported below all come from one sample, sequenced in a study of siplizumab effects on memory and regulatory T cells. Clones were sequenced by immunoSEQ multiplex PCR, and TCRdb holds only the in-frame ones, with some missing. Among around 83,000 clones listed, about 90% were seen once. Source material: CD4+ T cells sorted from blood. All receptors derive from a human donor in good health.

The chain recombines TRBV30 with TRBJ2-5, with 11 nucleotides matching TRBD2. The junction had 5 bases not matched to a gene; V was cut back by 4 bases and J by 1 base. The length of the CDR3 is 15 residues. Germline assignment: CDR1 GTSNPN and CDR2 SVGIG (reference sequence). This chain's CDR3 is CAWNPGLAVQETQYF. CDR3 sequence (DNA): TGTGCCTGGAACCCGGGACTAGCGGTCCAAGAGACCCAGTACTTC.

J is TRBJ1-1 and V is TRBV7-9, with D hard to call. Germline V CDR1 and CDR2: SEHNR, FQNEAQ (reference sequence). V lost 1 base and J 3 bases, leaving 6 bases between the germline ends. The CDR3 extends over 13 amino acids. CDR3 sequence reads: CASSLVIDTEAFF. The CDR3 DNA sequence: TGTGCCAGCAGCTTAGTCATAGACACTGAAGCTTTCTTT.

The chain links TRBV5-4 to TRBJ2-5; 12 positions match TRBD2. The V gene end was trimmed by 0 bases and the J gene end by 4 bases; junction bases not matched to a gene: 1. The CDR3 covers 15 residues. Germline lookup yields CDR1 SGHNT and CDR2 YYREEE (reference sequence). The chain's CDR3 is CASSLGGLAGETQYF. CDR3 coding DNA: TGTGCCAGCAGCTTGGGGGGACTAGCGGGAGAGACCCAGTACTTC.

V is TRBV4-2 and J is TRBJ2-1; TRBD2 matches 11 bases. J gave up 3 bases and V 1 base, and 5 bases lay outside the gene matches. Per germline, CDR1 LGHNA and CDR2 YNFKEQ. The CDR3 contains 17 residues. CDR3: CASSQAPTSGVYNEQFF. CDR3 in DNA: TGTGCCAGCAGCCAAGCGCCGACTAGCGGGGTCTACAATGAGCAGTTCTTC.

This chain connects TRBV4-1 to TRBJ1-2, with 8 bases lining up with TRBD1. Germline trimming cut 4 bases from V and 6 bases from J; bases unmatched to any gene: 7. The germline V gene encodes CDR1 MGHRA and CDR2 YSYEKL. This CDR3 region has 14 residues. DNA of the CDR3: TGCGCCAGCAGCCGCCCGGACAGGGTCCATGGCTACACCTTC. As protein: CASSRPDRVHGYTF.

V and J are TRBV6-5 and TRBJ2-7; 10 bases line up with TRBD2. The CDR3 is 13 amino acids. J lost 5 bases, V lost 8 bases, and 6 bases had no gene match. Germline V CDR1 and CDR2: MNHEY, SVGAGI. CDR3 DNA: TGTGCCAGCCGAGTAGCGGGGGGCCACGAGCAGTACTTC. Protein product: CASRVAGGHEQYF.

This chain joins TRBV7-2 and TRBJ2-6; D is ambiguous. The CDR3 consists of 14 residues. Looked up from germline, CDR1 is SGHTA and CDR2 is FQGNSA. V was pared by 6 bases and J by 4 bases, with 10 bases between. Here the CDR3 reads CASSETVGANVLTF. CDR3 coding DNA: TGTGCCAGCAGTGAGACGGTCGGGGCCAACGTCCTGACTTTC.

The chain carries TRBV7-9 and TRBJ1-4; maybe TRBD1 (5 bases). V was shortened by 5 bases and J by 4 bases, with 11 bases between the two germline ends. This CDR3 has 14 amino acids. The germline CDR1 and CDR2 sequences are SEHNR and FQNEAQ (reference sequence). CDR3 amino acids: CASSPWGGNEKLFF. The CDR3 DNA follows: TGTGCCAGCAGCCCGTGGGGGGGTAATGAAAAACTGTTTTTT.

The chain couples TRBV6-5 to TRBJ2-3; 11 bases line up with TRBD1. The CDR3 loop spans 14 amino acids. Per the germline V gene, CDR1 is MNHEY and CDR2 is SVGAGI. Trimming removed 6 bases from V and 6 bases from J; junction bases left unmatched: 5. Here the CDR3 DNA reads TGTGCCAGCAGGCAGGACAGGGGGCTGGATACGCAGTATTTT. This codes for CASRQDRGLDTQYF.

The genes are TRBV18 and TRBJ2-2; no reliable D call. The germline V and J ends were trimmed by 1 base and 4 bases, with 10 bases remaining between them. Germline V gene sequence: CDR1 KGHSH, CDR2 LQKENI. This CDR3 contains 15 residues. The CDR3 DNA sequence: TGTGCCAGCTCACCACAGGTGTCGGCCACCGGGGAGCTGTTTTTT. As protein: CASSPQVSATGELFF. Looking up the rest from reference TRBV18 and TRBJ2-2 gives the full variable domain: NAGVMQNPRHLVRRRGQEARLRCSPMKGHSHVYWYRQLPEEGLKFMVYLQKENIIDESGMPKERFSAEFPKEGPSILRIQQVVRGDSAAYFCASSPQVSATGELFFGEGSRLTVL.

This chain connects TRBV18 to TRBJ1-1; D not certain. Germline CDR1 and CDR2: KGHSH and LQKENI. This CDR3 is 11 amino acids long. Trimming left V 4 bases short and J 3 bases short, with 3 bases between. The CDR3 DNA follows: TGTGCCAGCTCACGTGACACTGAAGCTTTCTTT. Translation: CASSRDTEAFF.

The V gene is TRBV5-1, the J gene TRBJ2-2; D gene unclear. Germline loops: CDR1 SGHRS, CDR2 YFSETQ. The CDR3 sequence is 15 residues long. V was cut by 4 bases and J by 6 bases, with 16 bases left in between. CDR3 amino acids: CASSPNPRAAGELFF. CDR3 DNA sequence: TGCGCCAGCAGCCCCAACCCCCGGGCGGCCGGGGAGCTGTTTTTT.

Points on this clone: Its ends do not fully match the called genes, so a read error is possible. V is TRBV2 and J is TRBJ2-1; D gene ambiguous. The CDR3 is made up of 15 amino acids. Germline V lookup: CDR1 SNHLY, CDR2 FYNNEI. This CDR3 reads CASSEELSSYNEQFF. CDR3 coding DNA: TGTGCCAGCAGCGAAGAATTAAGCTCCTACAATGAGCAGTTCTTC.

The CDR3 DNA reads as TGCGCCAGCAGCTTAAAGGACCACGAGCAGTACTTC. The encoded protein is CASSLKDHEQYF. The chain recombines TRBV5-1 with TRBJ2-7; D is uncertain. The V and J ends lost 2 bases and 5 bases respectively, with 8 bases between them. This CDR3 is 12 amino acids long. Germline V gene data show CDR1 as SGHRS and CDR2 as YFSETQ.

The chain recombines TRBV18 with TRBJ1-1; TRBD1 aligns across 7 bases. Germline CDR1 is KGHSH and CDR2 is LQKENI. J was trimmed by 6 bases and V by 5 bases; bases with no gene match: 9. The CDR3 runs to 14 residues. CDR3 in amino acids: CASSATGVGAEAFF. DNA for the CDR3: TGTGCCAGCTCAGCTACAGGGGTCGGCGCTGAAGCTTTCTTT.

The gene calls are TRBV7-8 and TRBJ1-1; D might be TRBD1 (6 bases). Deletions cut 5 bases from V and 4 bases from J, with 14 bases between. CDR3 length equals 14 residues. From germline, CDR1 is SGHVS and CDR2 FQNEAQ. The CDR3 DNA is TGTGCCAGCAGCGAGGACAGCTGGGGCACTGAAGCTTTCTTT. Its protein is CASSEDSWGTEAFF.

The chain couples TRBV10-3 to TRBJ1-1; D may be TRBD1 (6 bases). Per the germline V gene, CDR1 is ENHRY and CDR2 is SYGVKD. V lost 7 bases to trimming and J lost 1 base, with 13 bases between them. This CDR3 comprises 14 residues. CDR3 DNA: TGTGCCATCATGCCGGGACAAGGGAACACTGAAGCTTTCTTT. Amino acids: CAIMPGQGNTEAFF.

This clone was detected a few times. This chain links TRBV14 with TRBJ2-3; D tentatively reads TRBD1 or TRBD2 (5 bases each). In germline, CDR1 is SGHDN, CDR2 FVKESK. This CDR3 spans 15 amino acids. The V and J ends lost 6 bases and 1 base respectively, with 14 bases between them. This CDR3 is CASRPPGPRTDTQYF. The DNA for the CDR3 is TGTGCCAGCAGACCTCCGGGACCCCGCACAGATACGCAGTATTTT.